These T cell receptor beta chains were read from a single sample in a study of molecular identifiers for immune sequencing clone quantification. TCRdb re-called the PCR reads through MiXCR, storing one row per CDR3 protein. In the table there are around 470,000 distinct CDR3 sequences, around 23% of which are singletons. The specimen sequenced was naive CD8+ T cells from blood, with Jurkat cell RNA spiked in. These receptors all come from a human donor in good health. Some libraries in this study had Jurkat cell RNA spiked in. Both conserved end residues are part of each CDR3. Fields, in order: clone size, D gene, J gene, V gene, CDR3 DNA, CDR3 protein. A D gene is named only where the DNA matches it firmly. Clone size is given for some rows only: seen once, a few or many times, or a class if the clone is expanded.

few,.,TRBJ1-6,TRBV27,TGTGCCAGCAGTTACAATAATTCACCCCTCCACTTT,CASSYNNSPLHF
many,.,TRBJ2-7,TRBV7-2,TGTGCCAGCAGCTTAGGAGCGAACGAGCAGTACTTC,CASSLGANEQYF
many,TRBD2,TRBJ2-3,TRBV11-2,TGTGCCAGCAGTTGGCGGGGGGCCGGCACAGATACGCAGTATTTT,CASSWRGAGTDTQYF
.,TRBD2,TRBJ2-1,TRBV20-1,TGCAGTGCTAGAGATCATGGACTAGCGGGGAGCTCCTACAATGAGCAGTTCTTC,CSARDHGLAGSSYNEQFF
many,.,TRBJ1-5,TRBV4-1,TGCGCCAGCAGCCCCTTGGGGTTAAGCAATCAGCCCCAGCATTTT,CASSPLGLSNQPQHF
many,.,TRBJ2-3,TRBV9,TGTGCCAGCAGCGTATATGCCGCGTCTAGCACAGATACGCAGTATTTT,CASSVYAASSTDTQYF
few,TRBD1,TRBJ1-5,TRBV6-1,TGTGCCAGCACCCGAAGGGACAGATCCAATCAGCCCCAGCATTTT,CASTRRDRSNQPQHF
.,TRBD2,TRBJ2-7,TRBV28,TGTGCCAGCAGTTTATTCCGGGAGGGCCCCTACGAGCAGTACTTC,CASSLFREGPYEQYF
.,.,TRBJ2-2,TRBV7-9,TGTGCCAGCAGCGGGGAACAGGGCTCGGAGAACACCGGGGAGCTGTTTTTT,CASSGEQGSENTGELFF
few,.,TRBJ1-5,TRBV12-3/TRBV12-4,TGTGCCAGCAGTTTTGAAGGAGATCAGCCCCAGCATTTT,CASSFEGDQPQHF
few,.,TRBJ2-7,TRBV30,TGTGCCTGGAGAGAAACAGGGAGCTACGAGCAGTACTTC,CAWRETGSYEQYF
.,.,TRBJ2-3,TRBV27,TGTGCCAGCAGTTTATCGGTGAGGTTCACAGATACGCAGTATTTT,CASSLSVRFTDTQYF
many,TRBD1,TRBJ2-2,TRBV29-1,TGCAGCGTTGAAGGGACAGGGTCTTGGTCCGGGGAGCTGTTTTTT,CSVEGTGSWSGELFF